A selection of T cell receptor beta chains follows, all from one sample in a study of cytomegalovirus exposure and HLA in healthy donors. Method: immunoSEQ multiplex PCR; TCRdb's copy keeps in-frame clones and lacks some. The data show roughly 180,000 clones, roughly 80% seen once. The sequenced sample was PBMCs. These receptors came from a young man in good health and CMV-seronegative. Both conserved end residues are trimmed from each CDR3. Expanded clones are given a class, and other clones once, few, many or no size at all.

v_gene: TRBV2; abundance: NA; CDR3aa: ASSARDLSRGYGYT
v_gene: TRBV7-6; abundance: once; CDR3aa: ASSPTRLAGGYPNNEQF
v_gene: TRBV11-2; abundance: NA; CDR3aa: ASSLYRGRTYEQY
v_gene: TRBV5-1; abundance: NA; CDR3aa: ASSSLQGVGEQF
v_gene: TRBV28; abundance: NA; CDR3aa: ASSFGPDTQY
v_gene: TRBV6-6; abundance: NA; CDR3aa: ASSPQGAPPYEQY
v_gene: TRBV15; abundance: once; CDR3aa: ATSRDRGQPGELF
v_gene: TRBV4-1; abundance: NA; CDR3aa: ASSQDGPAGGYEQY
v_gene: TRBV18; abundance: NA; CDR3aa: ASSPSPQGANQPQH
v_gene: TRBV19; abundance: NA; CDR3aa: ASSPSGGKAGELF
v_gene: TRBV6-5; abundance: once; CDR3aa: ASSYSMGTGGNTIY
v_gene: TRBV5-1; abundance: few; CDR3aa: ASRIRQGDSDTQY
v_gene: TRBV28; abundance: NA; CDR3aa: ASEQGNNSPLH
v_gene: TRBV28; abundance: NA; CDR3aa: ASSSGQGTYGYT
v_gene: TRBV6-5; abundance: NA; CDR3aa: ASSYSGSWY
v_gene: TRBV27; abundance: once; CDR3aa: ATSGGSLAPEQY
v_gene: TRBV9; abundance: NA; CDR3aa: ASSVRDYNNEQF
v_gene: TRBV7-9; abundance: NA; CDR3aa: ASSSPSGSEADTQY
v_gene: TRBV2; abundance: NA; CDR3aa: ASRRGPWEQY
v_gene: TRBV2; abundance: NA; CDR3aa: ASSKDRMGTEAF
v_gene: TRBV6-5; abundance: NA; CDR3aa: ASSTLGARDEQF
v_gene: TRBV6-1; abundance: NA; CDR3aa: ASTGLAGFEQY
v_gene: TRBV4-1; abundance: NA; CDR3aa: ASSQDLAASSYEQY
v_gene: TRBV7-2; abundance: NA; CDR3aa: ASSLDGSGTEAF
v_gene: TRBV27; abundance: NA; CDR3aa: ASSLRAGTGGSRASQPQH
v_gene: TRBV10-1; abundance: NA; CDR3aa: ASSDDSSRLEQY
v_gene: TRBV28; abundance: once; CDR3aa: ASSSAGLAGYTDTQY
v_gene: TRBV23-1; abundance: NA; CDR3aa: ASSRADYEQY
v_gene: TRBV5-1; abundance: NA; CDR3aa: ASSLYGGKNTEAF
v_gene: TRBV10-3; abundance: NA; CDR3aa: ATSKGVAGELF
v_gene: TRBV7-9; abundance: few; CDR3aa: ASSLGSPVQYGYT
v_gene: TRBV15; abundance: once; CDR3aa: ATSRVSGSNTEAF
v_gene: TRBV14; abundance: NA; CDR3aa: ASSQSTPEAF
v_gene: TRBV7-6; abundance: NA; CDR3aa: ASSPPQETQY
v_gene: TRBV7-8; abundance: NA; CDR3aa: ASSSWGSGADTQY
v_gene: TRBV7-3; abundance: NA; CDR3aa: ASSLTLGTKNNEQF
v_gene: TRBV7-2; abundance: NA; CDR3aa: ASSFSVTDTQY
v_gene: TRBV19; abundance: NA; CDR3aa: ASRGQGFTGELF
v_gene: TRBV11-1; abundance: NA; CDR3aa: ASSFRIGDTYEQY
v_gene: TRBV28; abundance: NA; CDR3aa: ASKEGNTIY
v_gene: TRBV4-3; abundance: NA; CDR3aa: ASSQTTVAGVVYEQY
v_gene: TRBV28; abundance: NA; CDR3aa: ASSGSYEQY
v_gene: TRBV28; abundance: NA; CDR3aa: ASSFPGLAGGRTGELF
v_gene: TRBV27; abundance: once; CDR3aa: ASSTALALLNTEAF
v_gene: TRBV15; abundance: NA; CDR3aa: ATSTLGLGNTGELF
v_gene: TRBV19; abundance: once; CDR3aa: ASSLWGDRGEETQY
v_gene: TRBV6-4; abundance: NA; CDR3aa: ASSSTGNTEAF
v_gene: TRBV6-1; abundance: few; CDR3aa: ASSAGGPVSGNTIY
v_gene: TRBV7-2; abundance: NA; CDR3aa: ASSRGRTYEQY